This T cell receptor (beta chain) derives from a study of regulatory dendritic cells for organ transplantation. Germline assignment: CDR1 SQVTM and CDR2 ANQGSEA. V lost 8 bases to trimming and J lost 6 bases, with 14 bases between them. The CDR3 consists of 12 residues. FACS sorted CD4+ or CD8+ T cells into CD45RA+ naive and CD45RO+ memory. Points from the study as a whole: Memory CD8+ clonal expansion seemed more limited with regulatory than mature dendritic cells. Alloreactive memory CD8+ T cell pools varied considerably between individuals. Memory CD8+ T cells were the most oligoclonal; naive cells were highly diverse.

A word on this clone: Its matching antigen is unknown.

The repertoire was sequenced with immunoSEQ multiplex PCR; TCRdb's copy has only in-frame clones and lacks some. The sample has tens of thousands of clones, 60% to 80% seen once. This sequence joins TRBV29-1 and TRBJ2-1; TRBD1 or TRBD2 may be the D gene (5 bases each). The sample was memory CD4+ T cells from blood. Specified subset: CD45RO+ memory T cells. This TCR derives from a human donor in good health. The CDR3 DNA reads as TGCAGCTTCCGGACGGGGCCCAATGAGCAGTTCTTC. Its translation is CSFRTGPNEQFF.